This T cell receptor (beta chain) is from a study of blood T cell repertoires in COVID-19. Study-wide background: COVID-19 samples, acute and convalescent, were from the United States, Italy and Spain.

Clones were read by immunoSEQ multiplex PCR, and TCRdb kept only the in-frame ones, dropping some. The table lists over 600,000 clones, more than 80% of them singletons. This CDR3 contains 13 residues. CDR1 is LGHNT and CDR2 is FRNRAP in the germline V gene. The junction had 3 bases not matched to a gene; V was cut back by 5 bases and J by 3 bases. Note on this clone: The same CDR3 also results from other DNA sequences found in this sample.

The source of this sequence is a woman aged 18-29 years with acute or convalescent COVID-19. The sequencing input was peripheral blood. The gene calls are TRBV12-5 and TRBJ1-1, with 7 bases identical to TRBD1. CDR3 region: CASGRDRYTEAFF. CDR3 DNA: TGTGCTAGTGGTCGGGACAGATACACTGAAGCTTTCTTT.